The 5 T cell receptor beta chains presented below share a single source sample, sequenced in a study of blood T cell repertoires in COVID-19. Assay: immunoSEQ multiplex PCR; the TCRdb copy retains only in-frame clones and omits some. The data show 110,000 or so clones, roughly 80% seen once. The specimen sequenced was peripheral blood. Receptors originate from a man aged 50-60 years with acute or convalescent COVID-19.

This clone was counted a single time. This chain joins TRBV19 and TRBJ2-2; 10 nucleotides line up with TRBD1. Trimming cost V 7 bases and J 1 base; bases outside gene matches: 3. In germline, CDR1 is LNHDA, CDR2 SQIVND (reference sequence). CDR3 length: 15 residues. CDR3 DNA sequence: TGTGCCAGTACCTGGACAGGGGGGAACACCGGGGAGCTGTTTTTT. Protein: CASTWTGGNTGELFF. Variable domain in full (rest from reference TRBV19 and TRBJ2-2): DGGITQSPKYLFRKEGQNVTLSCEQNLNHDAMYWYRQDPGQGLRLIYYSQIVNDFQKGDIAEGYSVSREKKESFPLTVTSAQKNPTAFYLCASTWTGGNTGELFFGEGSRLTVL.

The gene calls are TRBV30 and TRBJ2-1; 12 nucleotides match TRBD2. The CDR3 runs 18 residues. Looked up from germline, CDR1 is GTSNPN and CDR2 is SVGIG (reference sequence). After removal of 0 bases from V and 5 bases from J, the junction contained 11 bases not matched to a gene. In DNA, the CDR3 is TGTGCCTGGAGTGTGCTGGCTAGCGGGGGGGTACTCGACAATGAGCAGTTCTTC. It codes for CAWSVLASGGVLDNEQFF.

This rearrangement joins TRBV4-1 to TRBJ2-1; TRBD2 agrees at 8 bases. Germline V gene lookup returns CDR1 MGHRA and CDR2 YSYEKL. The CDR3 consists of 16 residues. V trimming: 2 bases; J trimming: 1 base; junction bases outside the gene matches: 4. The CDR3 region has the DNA TGCGCCAGCAGCCAACTCGGGAGGGCATCCTACAATGAGCAGTTCTTC. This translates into CASSQLGRASYNEQFF.

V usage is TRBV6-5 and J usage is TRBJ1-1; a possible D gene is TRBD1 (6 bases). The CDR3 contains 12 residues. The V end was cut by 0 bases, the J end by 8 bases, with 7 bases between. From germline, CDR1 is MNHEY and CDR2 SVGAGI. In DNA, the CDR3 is TGTGCCAGCAGTTACTCCGGACAGGAAGCTTTCTTT. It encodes CASSYSGQEAFF.

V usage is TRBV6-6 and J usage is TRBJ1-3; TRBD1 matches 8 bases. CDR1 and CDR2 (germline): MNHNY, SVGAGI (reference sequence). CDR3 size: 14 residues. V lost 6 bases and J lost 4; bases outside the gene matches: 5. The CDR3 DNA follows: TGTGCCAGCAGAACAGGGGGATCCGGAAACACCATATATTTT. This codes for CASRTGGSGNTIYF.